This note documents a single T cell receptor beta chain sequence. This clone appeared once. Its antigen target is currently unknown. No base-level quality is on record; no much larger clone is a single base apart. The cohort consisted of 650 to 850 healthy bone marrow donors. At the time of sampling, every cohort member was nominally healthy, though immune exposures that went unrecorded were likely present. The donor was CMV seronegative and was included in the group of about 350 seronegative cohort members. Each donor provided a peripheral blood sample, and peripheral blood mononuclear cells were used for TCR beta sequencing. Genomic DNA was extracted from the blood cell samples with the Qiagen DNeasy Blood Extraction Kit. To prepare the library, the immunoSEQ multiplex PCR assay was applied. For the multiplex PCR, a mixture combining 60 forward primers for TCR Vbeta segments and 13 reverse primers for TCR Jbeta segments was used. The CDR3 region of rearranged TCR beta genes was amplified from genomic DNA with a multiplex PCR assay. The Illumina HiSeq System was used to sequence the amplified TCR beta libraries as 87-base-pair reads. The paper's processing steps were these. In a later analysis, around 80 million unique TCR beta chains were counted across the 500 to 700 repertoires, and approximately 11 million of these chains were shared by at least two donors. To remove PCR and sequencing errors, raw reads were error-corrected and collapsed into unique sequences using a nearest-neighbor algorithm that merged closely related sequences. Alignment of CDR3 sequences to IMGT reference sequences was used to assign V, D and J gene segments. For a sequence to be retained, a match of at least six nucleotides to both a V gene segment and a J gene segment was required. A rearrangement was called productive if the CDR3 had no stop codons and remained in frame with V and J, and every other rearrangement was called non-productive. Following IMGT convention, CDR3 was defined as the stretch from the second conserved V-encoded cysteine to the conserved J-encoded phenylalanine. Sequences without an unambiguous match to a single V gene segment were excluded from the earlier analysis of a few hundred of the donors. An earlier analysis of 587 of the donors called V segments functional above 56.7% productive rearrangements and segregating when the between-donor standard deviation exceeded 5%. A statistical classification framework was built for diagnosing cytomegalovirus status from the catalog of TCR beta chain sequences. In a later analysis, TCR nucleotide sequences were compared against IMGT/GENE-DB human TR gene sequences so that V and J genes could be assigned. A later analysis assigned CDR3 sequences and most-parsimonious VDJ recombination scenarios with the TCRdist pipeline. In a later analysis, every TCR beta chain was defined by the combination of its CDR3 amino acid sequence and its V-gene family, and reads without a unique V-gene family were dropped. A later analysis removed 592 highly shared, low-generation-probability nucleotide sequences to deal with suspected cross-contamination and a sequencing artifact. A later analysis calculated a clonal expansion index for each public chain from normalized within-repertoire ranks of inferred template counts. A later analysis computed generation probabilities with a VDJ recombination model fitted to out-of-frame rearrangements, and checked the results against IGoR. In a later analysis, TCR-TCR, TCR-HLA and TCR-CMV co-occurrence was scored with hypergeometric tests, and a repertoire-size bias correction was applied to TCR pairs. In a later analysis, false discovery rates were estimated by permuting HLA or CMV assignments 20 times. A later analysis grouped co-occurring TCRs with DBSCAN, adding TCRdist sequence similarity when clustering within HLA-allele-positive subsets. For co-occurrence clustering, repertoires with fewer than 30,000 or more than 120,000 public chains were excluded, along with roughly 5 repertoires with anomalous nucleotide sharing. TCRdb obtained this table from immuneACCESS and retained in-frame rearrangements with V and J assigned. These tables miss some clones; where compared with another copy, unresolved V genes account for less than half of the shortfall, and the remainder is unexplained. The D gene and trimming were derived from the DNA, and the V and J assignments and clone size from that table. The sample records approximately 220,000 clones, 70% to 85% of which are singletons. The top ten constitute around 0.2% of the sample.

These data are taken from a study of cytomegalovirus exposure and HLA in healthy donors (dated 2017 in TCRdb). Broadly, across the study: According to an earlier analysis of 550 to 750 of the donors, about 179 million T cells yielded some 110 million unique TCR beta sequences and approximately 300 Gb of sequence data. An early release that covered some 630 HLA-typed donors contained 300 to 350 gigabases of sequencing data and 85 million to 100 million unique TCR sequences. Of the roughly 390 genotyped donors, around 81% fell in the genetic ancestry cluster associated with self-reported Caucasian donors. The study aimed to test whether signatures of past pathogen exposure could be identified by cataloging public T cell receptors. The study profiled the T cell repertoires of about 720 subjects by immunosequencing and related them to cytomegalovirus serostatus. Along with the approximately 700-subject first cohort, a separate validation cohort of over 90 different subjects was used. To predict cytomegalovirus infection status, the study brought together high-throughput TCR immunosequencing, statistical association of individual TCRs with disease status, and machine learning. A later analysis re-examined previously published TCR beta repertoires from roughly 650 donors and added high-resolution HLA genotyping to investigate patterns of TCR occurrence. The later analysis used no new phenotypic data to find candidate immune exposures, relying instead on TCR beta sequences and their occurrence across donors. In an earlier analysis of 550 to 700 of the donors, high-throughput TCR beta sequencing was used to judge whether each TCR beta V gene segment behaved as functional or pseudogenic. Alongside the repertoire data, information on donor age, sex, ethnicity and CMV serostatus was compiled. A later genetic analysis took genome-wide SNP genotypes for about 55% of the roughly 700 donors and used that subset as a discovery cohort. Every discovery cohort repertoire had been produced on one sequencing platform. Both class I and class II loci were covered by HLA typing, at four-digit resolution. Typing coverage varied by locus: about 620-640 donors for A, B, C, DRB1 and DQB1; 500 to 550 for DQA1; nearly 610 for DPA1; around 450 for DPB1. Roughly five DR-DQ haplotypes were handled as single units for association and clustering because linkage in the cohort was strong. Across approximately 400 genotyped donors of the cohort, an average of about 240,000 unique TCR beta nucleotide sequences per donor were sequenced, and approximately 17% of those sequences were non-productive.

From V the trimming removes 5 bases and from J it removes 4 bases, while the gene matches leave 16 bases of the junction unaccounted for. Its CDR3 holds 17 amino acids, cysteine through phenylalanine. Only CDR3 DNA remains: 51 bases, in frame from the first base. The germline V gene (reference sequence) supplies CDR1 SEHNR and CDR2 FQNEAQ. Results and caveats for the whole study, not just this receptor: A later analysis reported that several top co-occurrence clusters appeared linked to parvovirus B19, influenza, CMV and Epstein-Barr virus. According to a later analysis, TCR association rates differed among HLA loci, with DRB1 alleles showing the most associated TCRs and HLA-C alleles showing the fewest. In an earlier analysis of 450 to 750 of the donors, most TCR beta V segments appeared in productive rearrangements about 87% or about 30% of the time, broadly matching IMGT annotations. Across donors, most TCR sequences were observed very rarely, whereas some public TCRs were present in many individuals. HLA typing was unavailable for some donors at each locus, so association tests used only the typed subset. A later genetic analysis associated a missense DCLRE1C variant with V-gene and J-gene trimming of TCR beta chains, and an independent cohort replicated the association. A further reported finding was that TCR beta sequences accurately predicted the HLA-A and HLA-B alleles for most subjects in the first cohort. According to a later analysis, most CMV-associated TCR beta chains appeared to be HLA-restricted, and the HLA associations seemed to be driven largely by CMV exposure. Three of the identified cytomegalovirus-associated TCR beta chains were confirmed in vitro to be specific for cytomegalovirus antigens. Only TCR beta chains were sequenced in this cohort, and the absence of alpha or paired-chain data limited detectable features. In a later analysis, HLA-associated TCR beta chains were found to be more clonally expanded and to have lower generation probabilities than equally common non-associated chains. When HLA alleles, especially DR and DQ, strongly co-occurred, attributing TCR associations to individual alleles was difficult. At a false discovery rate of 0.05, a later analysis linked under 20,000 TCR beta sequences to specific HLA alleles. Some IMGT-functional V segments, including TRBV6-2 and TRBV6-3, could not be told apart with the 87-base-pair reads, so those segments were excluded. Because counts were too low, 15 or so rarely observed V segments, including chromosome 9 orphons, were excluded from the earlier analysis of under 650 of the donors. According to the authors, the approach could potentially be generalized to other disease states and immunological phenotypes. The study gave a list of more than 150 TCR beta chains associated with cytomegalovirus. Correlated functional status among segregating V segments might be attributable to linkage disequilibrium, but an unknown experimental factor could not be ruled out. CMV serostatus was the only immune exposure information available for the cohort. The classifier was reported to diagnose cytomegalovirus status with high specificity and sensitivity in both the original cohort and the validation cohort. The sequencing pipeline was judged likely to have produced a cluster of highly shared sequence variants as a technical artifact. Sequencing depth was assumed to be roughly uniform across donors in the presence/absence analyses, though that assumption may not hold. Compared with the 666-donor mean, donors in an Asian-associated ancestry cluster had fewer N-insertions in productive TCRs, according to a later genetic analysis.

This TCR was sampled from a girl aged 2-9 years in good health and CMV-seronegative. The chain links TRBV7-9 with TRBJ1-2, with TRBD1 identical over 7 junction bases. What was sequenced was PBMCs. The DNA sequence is TGTGCCAGCAGCGTATCCGGGACAGAGAAAGTGAGCTATGGCTACACCTTC. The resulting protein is CASSVSGTEKVSYGYTF.